This T cell receptor beta chain was retrieved from a study of control samples from healthy donors and cancer patients. Assay: immunoSEQ multiplex PCR; the TCRdb copy retains only in-frame clones and omits some. The sample yields roughly 73,000 clones, almost 95% seen once. This CDR3 is 16 amino acids long. Germline lookup yields CDR1 SGHDN and CDR2 FVKESK. V was pared by 4 bases and J by 3 bases, with 11 bases of the junction left unmatched. This clone was detected only a few times. The clonotype was recovered from a woman aged 55-75 years in good health. Sequencing used blood. This chain links TRBV14 with TRBJ1-2, with TRBD1 identical over 7 bases. The CDR3 coding sequence is TGTGCCAGCAGCCCCACACGAGGGGGCCTTCACTATGGCTACACCTTC. Its protein product is CASSPTRGGLHYGYTF. The entire variable domain, with the rest obtained from reference TRBV14 and TRBJ1-2, is as follows: EAGVTQFPSHSVIEKGQTVTLRCDPISGHDNLYWYRRVMGKEIKFLLHFVKESKQDESGMPNNRFLAERTGGTYSTLKVQPAELEDSGVYFCASSPTRGGLHYGYTFGSGTRLTVV.